These 20 T cell receptor beta chains originate from one sample sequenced in a study of neurological immune-mediated disorders (dated by TCRdb to the late 2010s). Receptors were amplified or captured by 5' RACE. Sequencer: Illumina HiSeq 2500. The public reads were quality trimmed at Q25 with fastp and then assembled into clones with MiXCR by TCRdb, keeping productive beta chains. Identical CDR3 protein sequences are pooled into one entry, listed with their most common genes and DNA. The table for this sample lists tens of thousands of distinct CDR3 sequences; about an eighth of them were counted only once. The ten most abundant clones make up around 1.3% of the sample. Material for sequencing was PBMCs. Every receptor here comes from a female donor in good health.

Ten or more counts support this clonotype. V is TRBV9 and J is TRBJ1-2; 7 bases align to TRBD1. In germline, CDR1 is SGDLS, CDR2 YYNGEE. The CDR3 covers 16 residues. Unmatched junction bases numbered 12, after V lost 3 bases and J lost 4 bases. CDR3 amino acids: CASSARETTGIYGYTF. CDR3 coding DNA: TGTGCCAGCAGCGCCAGGGAGACGACAGGGATCTATGGCTACACCTTC. Full variable domain (missing parts from reference TRBV9 and TRBJ1-2): DSGVTQTPKHLITATGQRVTLRCSPRSGDLSVYWYQQSLDQGLQFLIQYYNGEERAKGNILERFSAQQFPDLHSELNLSSLELGDSALYFCASSARETTGIYGYTFGSGTRLTVV.

This clonotype has a count of ten or more. The chain links TRBV29-1 to TRBJ1-2; TRBD1 matches 9 bases. V was clipped by 4 bases and J by 4 bases; unmatched bases: 4. Germline V gene sequence: CDR1 SQVTM, CDR2 ANQGSEA. The CDR3 contains 13 residues. The CDR3 bases are TGCAGCGTTGCCCGGGACAGGGTCTATGGCTACACCTTC. Protein product: CSVARDRVYGYTF.

This clonotype was recorded many times. The chain carries TRBV11-2 and TRBJ2-3; 7 bases are a match to TRBD2. J was trimmed by 2 bases and V by 4 bases; bases with no gene match: 6. The CDR3 length is 15 residues. Germline loops: CDR1 SGHAT, CDR2 FQNNGV. CDR3 nucleotides: TGTGCCAGCAGCTGGGGGGGGATGAACACAGATACGCAGTATTTT. It yields the protein CASSWGGMNTDTQYF.

This clonotype was seen a single time. A read error may account for a junction end that differs from germline. The J gene is TRBJ1-6, the V gene TRBV5-1, with 7 bases that match TRBD1. Germline V gene sequence: CDR1 SGHRS, CDR2 YFSETQ. The CDR3 sequence is 17 residues long. The CDR3 nucleotides read TGCGCCAGCAGCCCTAGCGGGTCGGGACAGTCCAATTCACCCCTCTACTTT. This sequence encodes CASSPSGSGQSNSPLYF.

This clonotype was counted many times. The rearrangement joins TRBV9 to TRBJ2-2; D unresolved. V was cut by 4 bases and J by 5 bases, with 12 bases left in between. Germline V gene sequence: CDR1 SGDLS, CDR2 YYNGEE. There are 14 residues in the CDR3. DNA of the CDR3: TGTGCCAGCAGCCGATCTACTTCAACCGGGGAGCTGTTTTTT. It encodes CASSRSTSTGELFF.

This clonotype was seen ten or more times. The chain recombines TRBV7-6 with TRBJ1-2; 7 bases fit TRBD1. V lost 1 base and J lost 4; bases outside the gene matches: 3. This CDR3 comprises 14 residues. Germline assignment: CDR1 SGHVS and CDR2 FNYEAQ. DNA of the CDR3: TGTGCCAGCAGCTTAGTGCCAGGGGGCTATGGCTACACCTTC. The encoded protein is CASSLVPGGYGYTF.

This clonotype appeared many times. The chain joins TRBV12-3 or TRBV12-4 to TRBJ2-2; D uncertain. The CDR3 has 13 amino acids. Trimming cost V 6 bases and J 4 bases, with 9 bases left between them. The CDR3 loop reads CASSLTATGELFF. CDR3 bases: TGTGCCAGCAGCCTCACAGCCACCGGGGAGCTGTTTTTT.

This clonotype was detected many times. The chain uses TRBV27 and TRBJ1-1; possibly TRBD1 for D (5 bases). The ends were cut back, 5 bases at V and 0 bases at J, with 10 bases in the middle. This CDR3 spans 14 amino acids. Looked up from germline, CDR1 is MNHEY and CDR2 is SMNVEV (reference sequence). The CDR3 is CASSLGVMNTEAFF. The CDR3, as DNA: TGTGCCAGCAGTCTAGGGGTAATGAACACTGAAGCTTTCTTT.

This clonotype was counted at least ten times. V usage is TRBV5-1 and J usage is TRBJ1-4, with D maybe TRBD1 (6 bases). Germline lookup yields CDR1 SGHRS and CDR2 YFSETQ. The germline V and J ends were trimmed by 3 bases and 2 bases, with 8 bases remaining between them. The CDR3 is 14 residues long. In nucleotides, the CDR3 is TGCGCCAGCAGCTCACAGGGTACTAATGAAAAACTGTTTTTT. Translating gives CASSSQGTNEKLFF.

This clonotype showed up many times. V is TRBV27 and J is TRBJ2-3; no clear D gene. V was shortened by 4 bases and J by 0 bases, with 14 bases between the two germline ends. Germline V gene lookup returns CDR1 MNHEY and CDR2 SMNVEV (reference sequence). The CDR3 totals 16 residues. Written as DNA, the CDR3 is TGTGCCAGCAGTTCCTCGTACTGGTCAAGCACAGATACGCAGTATTTT. Translation gives CASSSSYWSSTDTQYF.

This clonotype was seen ten or more times. V is TRBV7-2 and J is TRBJ2-1; TRBD2 matches at 8 bases. Trimming at V came to 6 bases and at J to 8 bases, leaving 12 bases not matched to a gene. The CDR3 covers 15 residues. Germline V gene sequence: CDR1 SGHTA, CDR2 FQGNSA. The CDR3 is CASRGSGGAFYEQFF. CDR3 bases: TGTGCCAGCAGAGGGAGCGGGGGCGCATTTTATGAGCAGTTCTTC.

This clonotype counts as medium-sized. The chain links TRBV12-3 or TRBV12-4 to TRBJ1-1; 8 bases line up with TRBD1. Trimming removed 3 bases from V and 9 bases from J; junction bases left unmatched: 3. This CDR3 is 12 amino acids long. In DNA, the CDR3 is TGTGCCAGCAGTTTGGGACAGGCAAAAGCTTTCTTT. The encoded protein is CASSLGQAKAFF.

This chain uses TRBV5-1 with TRBJ1-5, with 8 positions matching TRBD1. V dropped 7 bases and J dropped 3; count of bases not matched to a gene: 9. The CDR3 extends over 15 amino acids. Germline CDR1 SGHRS, CDR2 YFSETQ. CDR3 DNA: TGCGCCAGCCCCTCCGGGACAGGCTCCAATCAGCCCCAGCATTTT. This sequence encodes CASPSGTGSNQPQHF. The full variable domain, completed using reference TRBV5-1 and TRBJ1-5, is KAGVTQTPRYLIKTRGQQVTLSCSPISGHRSVSWYQQTPGQGLQFLFEYFSETQRNKGNFPGRFSGRQFSNSRSEMNVSTLELGDSALYLCASPSGTGSNQPQHFGDGTRLSIL.

This clonotype occurred many times. The chain uses TRBV3-1 and TRBJ1-3; D ambiguous. Trimming pared 1 base from V and 5 bases from J, leaving 0 bases between. The CDR3 has 11 amino acids. Germline lookup yields CDR1 LGHDT and CDR2 YNNKEL (reference sequence). The CDR3 coding sequence is TGTGCCAGCAGCCAAGGAAACACCATATATTTT. Its translation is CASSQGNTIYF.

This clonotype was counted ten times or more. The V gene is TRBV7-2, the J gene TRBJ2-4; the match to TRBD2 covers 10 bases. The CDR3 is 16 residues long. CDR1 is SGHTA, CDR2 FQGNSA, per germline. The J segment lost 6 bases and the V segment lost 5 bases, leaving 10 bases of the junction unmatched. The CDR3 DNA is TGTGCCAGCAGCCCGGGGACTAGCGTGTTGGGAAACATTCAGTACTTC. Protein product: CASSPGTSVLGNIQYF.

A remark on this clonotype: The conserved phenylalanine or tryptophan normally closing the CDR3 is absent here, so this likely arose from a read error. The rearrangement uses TRBV5-1 and TRBJ1-3, with 7 bases matching TRBD1. CDR3 length equals 14 residues. J lost 2 bases, V lost 3 bases, and 2 bases had no gene match. The germline CDR1 and CDR2 sequences are SGHRS and YFSETQ. CDR3 bases: TGCGCCAGCAGCTGGACAGGAGCTGGAAACACCATATATTCT. It is translated as CASSWTGAGNTIYS.

As DNA, the CDR3 is TGCAGTGCTAGAGATCCCCTGGGCTGGGGTAGTACCGGGGAGCTGTTTTTT. Its protein is CSARDPLGWGSTGELFF. V gene TRBV20-1 combines with J gene TRBJ2-2; no reliable D call. The CDR3 is made up of 17 amino acids. The V gene's germline CDR1 is DFQATT and CDR2 SNEGSKA (reference sequence). Trimming removed 0 bases at V and 5 bases at J, with 19 bases between.

This clonotype was seen many times. The chain uses TRBV5-1 and TRBJ2-5, with D maybe TRBD2 (6 bases). This CDR3 has 14 residues. V lost 6 bases and J 4 bases, leaving 16 bases between the germline ends. CDR1 SGHRS and CDR2 YFSETQ come from the germline V gene. The CDR3 is CASTGGGTGETQYF. Written as DNA, the CDR3 is TGCGCCAGCACCGGTGGGGGGACTGGAGAGACCCAGTACTTC.

This clonotype came up many times. This rearrangement joins TRBV20-1 to TRBJ2-2; 8 nucleotides line up with TRBD1. This CDR3 contains 14 residues. The germline V gene encodes CDR1 DFQATT and CDR2 SNEGSKA (reference sequence). The junction had 4 bases not matched to a gene; V was cut back by 6 bases and J by 1 base. The DNA for the CDR3 is TGCAGTGCGCGGACAGGGAAGAACACCGGGGAGCTGTTTTTT. Translation gives CSARTGKNTGELFF.

This clonotype was seen repeatedly, ten times or more. The chain combines TRBV20-1 with TRBJ1-1, with D possibly matching TRBD1 (5 bases). Germline assignment: CDR1 DFQATT and CDR2 SNEGSKA (reference sequence). V was clipped by 0 bases and J by 6 bases, with 17 bases between them. CDR3 length: 15 residues. The CDR3 is CSARDMSAGMAEAFF. The CDR3 DNA follows: TGCAGTGCTAGAGATATGTCGGCAGGGATGGCTGAAGCTTTCTTT.